This TCR beta chain was sequenced for a study of CD8 T cells in Susac syndrome. General study results and limits: The authors found around 15 Susac-specific public clones in total CD8+ repertoires and about 5 in CD8+ TEMRA repertoires.

Random hexamers were used to reverse transcribe the RNA input (about 0.5 to 1 ug). Amplification of TCR beta CDR3 was carried out by immunoSEQ multiplex PCR, which covered 54 Vbeta and 13 Jbeta segments. A single record per CDR3 protein comes from TCRdb applying MiXCR to the immunoSEQ multiplex PCR reads. The table shows roughly 86,000 distinct CDR3 sequences, with 95% to 97% occurring only once. Worth noting for this clonotype: The antigen remains undetermined.

The CDR3 extends over 16 amino acids. V was trimmed by 0 bases and J by 1 base, leaving 15 bases between them. In germline, CDR1 is DFQATT, CDR2 SNEGSKA (reference sequence). This TCR derives from a human donor with Susac syndrome. V usage is TRBV20-1 and J usage is TRBJ2-5, with a weak D call TRBD1 (7 bases). Sequencing was performed on CD8+ T cells from PBMCs. The CDR3 spells CSARDVTGRSQETQYF. The CDR3 DNA reads as TGCAGTGCTAGAGATGTGACAGGGAGGTCCCAAGAGACCCAGTACTTC.